This T cell receptor (beta chain) was recorded in a study of early T cells in non-severe SARS-CoV-2 infection. From the 5' RACE reads, TCRdb called clonotypes with MiXCR, one entry per CDR3 protein. The table records 27,000 or so distinct CDR3 sequences, around 7% of them present only once. This CDR3 is built from 14 residues. CDR1 and CDR2 (germline): SGHRS, YFSETQ. The ends were cut back, 4 bases at V and 0 bases at J, with 10 bases in the middle. The sequenced sample was whole blood. The sequence was obtained from an adult who was a healthcare worker with PCR-confirmed SARS-CoV-2 infection or an uninfected control (not recorded which). The V gene is TRBV5-1, the J gene TRBJ1-1; a weak D match, TRBD1 (6 bases). The CDR3 reads CASSKDSMNTEAFF. The CDR3 nucleotides are TGCGCCAGCAGCAAGGACAGTATGAACACTGAAGCTTTCTTT.